Sequencing of this T cell receptor (beta chain) was carried out in a study of glioma-infiltrating T cells. Whole-study findings and limits: CDR3 overlap between tissue and blood was very small. Non-neoplastic patients had below-expected tissue-blood divergence, while all gliomas exceeded expectation.

J was trimmed by 8 bases and V by 6 bases; bases with no gene match: 10. This CDR3 contains 14 residues. The germline V gene has CDR1 MDHEN and CDR2 SYDVKM. Points on this clonotype: The target antigen is unknown.

TCR alpha and beta CDR3 regions were amplified from RNA using iRepertoire nested multiplex PCR. For one-step reverse transcription and amplification, 100-400 ng of tissue mRNA or PBMC total RNA was used. TCRdb reprocessed the multiplex PCR reads via MiXCR and lists one record per CDR3 protein. The table lists about 180,000 distinct CDR3 sequences, around 45% of them singletons, with 4% to 6.5% in the top ten. V gene TRBV28 combines with J gene TRBJ2-1, with 7 bases lining up with TRBD1. Source material: glioma tissue, nonneoplastic brain tissue, or PBMCs (not recorded which). This TCR derives from a human donor with low-grade glioma or glioblastoma, undergoing nonglioma brain surgery, or in good health (not recorded which). CDR3 coding DNA: TGTGCCAGCAGAACTGTACAGGGGATCGATGAGCAGTTCTTC. This encodes CASRTVQGIDEQFF.